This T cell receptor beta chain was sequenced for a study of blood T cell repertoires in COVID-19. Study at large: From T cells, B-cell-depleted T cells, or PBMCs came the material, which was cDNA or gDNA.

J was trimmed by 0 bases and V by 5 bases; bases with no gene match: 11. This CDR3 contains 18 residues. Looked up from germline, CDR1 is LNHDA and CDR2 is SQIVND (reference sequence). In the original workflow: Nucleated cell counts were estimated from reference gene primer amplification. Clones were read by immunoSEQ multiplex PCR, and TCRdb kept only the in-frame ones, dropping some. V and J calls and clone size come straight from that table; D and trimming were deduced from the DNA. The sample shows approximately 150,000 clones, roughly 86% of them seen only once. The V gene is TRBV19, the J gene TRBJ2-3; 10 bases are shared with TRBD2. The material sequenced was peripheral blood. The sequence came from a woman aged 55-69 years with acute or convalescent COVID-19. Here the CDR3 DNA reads TGTGCCAGTAGTGGGGCTAGCGGGGGCCACCCTAGCACAGATACGCAGTATTTT. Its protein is CASSGASGGHPSTDTQYF.